This TCR beta chain originates from a study of blood T cell repertoires in COVID-19. Study overall: The study drew acute and convalescent COVID-19 samples from the United States, Italy and Spain. T cells, B-cell-depleted T cells, or PBMCs supplied cDNA or gDNA.

Under the authors' procedure: Amplification of reference gene primers was used by the study to estimate nucleated cell counts. Clones were sequenced by immunoSEQ multiplex PCR, and TCRdb holds only the in-frame ones, with some missing. D and trimming come from the DNA, and the V and J calls and clone size come from that table. The sample carries about 320,000 clones, 70% to 90% recorded once. CDR3 length equals 14 residues. In germline, CDR1 is SNHLY, CDR2 FYNNEI. V was clipped by 6 bases and J by 10 bases; unmatched bases: 7. Self-reported history from a screening survey and questionnaire set each donor's cohort.

Sequenced material: PBMCs or T cells enriched from blood (not recorded which). V usage is TRBV2 and J usage is TRBJ1-4, with 11 bases that match TRBD1. The TCR comes from a woman aged 25 to 39 who had recovered from COVID-19. CDR3 nucleotide sequence: TGTGCCAGCAGCCAGAGGACAGGGGGCGGAAAACTGTTTTTT. It encodes CASSQRTGGGKLFF.